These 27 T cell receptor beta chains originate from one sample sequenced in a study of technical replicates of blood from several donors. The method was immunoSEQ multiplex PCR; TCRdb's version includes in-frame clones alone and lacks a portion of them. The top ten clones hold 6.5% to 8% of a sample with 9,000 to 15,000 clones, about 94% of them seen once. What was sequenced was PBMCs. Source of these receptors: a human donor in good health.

The CDR3 DNA sequence: TGTGCCAGCAGCCAAGTAGGGGCCCGAGCTAGTGAAGCTTTCTTT. The encoded protein is CASSQVGARASEAFF. J is TRBJ1-1 and V is TRBV14; a weak D match, TRBD1 (5 bases). CDR1 and CDR2 (germline): SGHDN, FVKESK. Trimming took off 1 base at V and 7 bases at J, with 16 bases between the two ends. This CDR3 comprises 15 residues.

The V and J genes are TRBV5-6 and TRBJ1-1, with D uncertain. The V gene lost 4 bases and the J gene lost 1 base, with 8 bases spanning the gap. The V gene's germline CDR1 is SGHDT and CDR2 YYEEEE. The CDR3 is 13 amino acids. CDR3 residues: CASSTTPNTEAFF. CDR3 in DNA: TGTGCCAGCAGCACCACACCGAACACTGAAGCTTTCTTT.

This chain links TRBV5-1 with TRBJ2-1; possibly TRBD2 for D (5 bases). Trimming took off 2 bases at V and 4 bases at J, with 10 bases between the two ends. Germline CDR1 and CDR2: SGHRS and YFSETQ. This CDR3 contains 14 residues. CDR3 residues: CASSFGGGYNEQFF. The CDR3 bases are TGCGCCAGCAGCTTTGGAGGCGGATACAATGAGCAGTTCTTC. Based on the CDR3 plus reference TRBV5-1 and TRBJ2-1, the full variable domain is KAGVTQTPRYLIKTRGQQVTLSCSPISGHRSVSWYQQTPGQGLQFLFEYFSETQRNKGNFPGRFSGRQFSNSRSEMNVSTLELGDSALYLCASSFGGGYNEQFFGPGTRLTVL.

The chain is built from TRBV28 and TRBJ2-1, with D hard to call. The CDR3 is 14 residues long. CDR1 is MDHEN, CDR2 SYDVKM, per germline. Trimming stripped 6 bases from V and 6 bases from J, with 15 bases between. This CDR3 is CASRPRLGSNEQFF. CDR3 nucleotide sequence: TGTGCCAGCAGGCCCCGACTGGGTTCCAATGAGCAGTTCTTC.

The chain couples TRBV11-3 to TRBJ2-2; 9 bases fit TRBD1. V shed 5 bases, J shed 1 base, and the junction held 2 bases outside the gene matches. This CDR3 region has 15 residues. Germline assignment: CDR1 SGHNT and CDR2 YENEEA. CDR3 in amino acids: CASSPDRGNTGELFF. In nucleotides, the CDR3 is TGTGCCAGCAGCCCGGACAGGGGGAACACCGGGGAGCTGTTTTTT. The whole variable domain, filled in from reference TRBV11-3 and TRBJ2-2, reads EAGVVQSPRYKIIEKKQPVAFWCNPISGHNTLYWYLQNLGQGPELLIRYENEEAVDDSQLPKDRFSAERLKGVDSTLKIQPAELGDSAVYLCASSPDRGNTGELFFGEGSRLTVL.

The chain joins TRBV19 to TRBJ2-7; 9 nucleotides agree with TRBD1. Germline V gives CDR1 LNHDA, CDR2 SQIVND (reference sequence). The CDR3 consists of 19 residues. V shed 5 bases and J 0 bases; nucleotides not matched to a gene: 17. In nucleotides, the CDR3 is TGTGCCAGTAGTCCAACCGGGACAGGGACCCCCAGGAGCTCCTACGAGCAGTACTTC. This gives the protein CASSPTGTGTPRSSYEQYF.

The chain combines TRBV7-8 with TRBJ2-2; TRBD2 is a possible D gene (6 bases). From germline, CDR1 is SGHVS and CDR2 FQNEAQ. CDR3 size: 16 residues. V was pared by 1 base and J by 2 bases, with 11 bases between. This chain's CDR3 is CASSLGSAGNTGELFF. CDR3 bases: TGTGCCAGCAGCTTAGGATCGGCGGGAAACACCGGGGAGCTGTTTTTT.

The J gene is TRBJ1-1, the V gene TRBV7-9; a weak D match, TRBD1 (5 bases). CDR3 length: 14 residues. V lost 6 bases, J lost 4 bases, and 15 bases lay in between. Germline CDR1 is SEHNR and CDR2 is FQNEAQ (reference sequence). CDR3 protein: CASSWEGRATEAFF. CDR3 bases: TGTGCCAGCAGTTGGGAGGGGAGGGCCACTGAAGCTTTCTTT.

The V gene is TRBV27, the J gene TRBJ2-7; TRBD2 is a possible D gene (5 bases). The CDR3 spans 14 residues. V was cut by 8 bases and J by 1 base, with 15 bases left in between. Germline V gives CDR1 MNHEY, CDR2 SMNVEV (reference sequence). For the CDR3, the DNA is TGTGCCAGCGGTGAGAGGGTTCTATCCTACGAGCAGTACTTC. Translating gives CASGERVLSYEQYF.

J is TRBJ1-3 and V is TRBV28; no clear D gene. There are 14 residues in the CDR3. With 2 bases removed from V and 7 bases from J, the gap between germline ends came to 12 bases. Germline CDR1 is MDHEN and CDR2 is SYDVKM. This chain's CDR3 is CASSLESSGNTIYF. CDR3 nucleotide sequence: TGTGCCAGCAGTTTAGAATCATCGGGGAACACCATATATTTT. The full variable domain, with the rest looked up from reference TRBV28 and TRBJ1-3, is DVKVTQSSRYLVKRTGEKVFLECVQDMDHENMFWYRQDPGLGLRLIYFSYDVKMKEKGDIPEGYSVSREKKERFSLILESASTNQTSMYLCASSLESSGNTIYFGEGSWLTVV.

The CDR3 DNA sequence: TGTGCCACCAACTTTGGCCGGGACAGGGTGAACACTGAAGCTTTCTTT. Amino acids: CATNFGRDRVNTEAFF. The rearrangement joins TRBV15 to TRBJ1-1; TRBD1 matches at 9 bases. V shed 7 bases, J shed 0 bases, and the junction held 9 bases outside the gene matches. The CDR3 loop spans 16 amino acids. CDR1 and CDR2 from the germline V gene are LNHNV and YYDKDF (reference sequence).

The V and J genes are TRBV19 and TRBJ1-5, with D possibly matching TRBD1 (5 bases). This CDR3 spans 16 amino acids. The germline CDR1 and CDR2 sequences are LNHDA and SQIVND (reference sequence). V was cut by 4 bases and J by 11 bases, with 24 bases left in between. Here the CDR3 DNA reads TGTGCCAGTAGTAAGGTATCGCAGGGTCGGAATCCAGCCCAGCATTTT. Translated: CASSKVSQGRNPAQHF.

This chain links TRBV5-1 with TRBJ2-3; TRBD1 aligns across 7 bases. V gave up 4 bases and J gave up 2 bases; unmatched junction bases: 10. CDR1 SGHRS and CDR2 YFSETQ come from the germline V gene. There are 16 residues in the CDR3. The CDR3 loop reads CASSIPTGADTDTQYF. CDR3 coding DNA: TGCGCCAGCAGCATCCCAACAGGGGCGGACACAGATACGCAGTATTTT.

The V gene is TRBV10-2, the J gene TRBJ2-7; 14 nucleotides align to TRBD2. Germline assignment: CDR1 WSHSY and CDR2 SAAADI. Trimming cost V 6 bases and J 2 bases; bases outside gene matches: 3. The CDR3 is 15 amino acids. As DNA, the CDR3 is TGCGCCAGCAGCCTGACTAGCGGGAGGGCCTACGAGCAGTACTTC. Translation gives CASSLTSGRAYEQYF.

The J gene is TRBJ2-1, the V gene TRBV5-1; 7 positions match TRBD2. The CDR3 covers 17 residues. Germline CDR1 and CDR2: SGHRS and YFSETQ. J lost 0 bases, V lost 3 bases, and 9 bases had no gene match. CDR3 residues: CASSWGSGGSSYNEQFF. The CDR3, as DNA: TGCGCCAGCAGCTGGGGGTCCGGGGGGAGCTCCTACAATGAGCAGTTCTTC.

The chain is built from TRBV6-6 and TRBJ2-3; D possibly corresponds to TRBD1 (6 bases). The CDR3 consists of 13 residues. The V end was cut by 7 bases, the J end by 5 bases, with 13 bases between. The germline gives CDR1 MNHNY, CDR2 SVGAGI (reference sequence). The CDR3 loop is CASNNDRQDTQYF. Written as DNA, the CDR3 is TGTGCCAGCAATAACGACAGGCAAGATACGCAGTATTTT.

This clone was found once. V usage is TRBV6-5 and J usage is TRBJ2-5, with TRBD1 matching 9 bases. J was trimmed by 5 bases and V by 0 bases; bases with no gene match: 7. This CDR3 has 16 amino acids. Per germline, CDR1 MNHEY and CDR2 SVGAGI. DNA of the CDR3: TGTGCCAGCAGTTACTCCGGACAGGGGAAGACGGAGACCCAGTACTTC. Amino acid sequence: CASSYSGQGKTETQYF.

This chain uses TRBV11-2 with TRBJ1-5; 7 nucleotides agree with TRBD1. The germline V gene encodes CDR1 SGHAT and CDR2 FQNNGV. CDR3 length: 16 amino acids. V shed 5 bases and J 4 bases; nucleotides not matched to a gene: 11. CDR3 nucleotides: TGTGCCAGCAGCCCGGCTGGAGGGGGCCGGAATCAGCCCCAGCATTTT. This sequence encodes CASSPAGGGRNQPQHF. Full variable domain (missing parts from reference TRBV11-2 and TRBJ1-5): EAGVAQSPRYKIIEKRQSVAFWCNPISGHATLYWYQQILGQGPKLLIQFQNNGVVDDSQLPKDRFSAERLKGVDSTLKIQPAKLEDSAVYLCASSPAGGGRNQPQHFGDGTRLSIL.

The CDR3 reads CASTSGGANTGELFF. The CDR3 coding sequence is TGTGCCAGCACCTCGGGCGGGGCGAACACCGGGGAGCTGTTTTTT. The V and J genes are TRBV28 and TRBJ2-2; possible D gene TRBD2, 6 bases. V lost 7 bases and J lost 0, with 12 bases in between. Germline V lookup: CDR1 MDHEN, CDR2 SYDVKM. CDR3 length: 15 amino acids.

The CDR3 is CASSGGSEFNQPQHF. The DNA for the CDR3 is TGTGCCAGTAGTGGCGGCAGTGAGTTCAATCAGCCCCAGCATTTT. The chain links TRBV19 to TRBJ1-5; D is unclear. V shed 5 bases and J shed 3 bases, with 14 bases lying between them. Germline lookup yields CDR1 LNHDA and CDR2 SQIVND (reference sequence). This CDR3 spans 15 amino acids.

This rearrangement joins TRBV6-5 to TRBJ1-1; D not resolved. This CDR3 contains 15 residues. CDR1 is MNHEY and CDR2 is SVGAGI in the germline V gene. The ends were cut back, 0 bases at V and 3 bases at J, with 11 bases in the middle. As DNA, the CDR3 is TGTGCCAGCAGTTACTCCGCCAGAAGCGACACTGAAGCTTTCTTT. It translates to CASSYSARSDTEAFF.

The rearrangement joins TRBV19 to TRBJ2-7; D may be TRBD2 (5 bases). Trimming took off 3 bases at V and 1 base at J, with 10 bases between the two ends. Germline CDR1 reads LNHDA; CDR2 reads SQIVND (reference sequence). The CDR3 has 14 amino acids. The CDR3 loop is CASSMDGDSYEQYF. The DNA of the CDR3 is TGTGCCAGTAGTATGGACGGGGATTCCTACGAGCAGTACTTC.

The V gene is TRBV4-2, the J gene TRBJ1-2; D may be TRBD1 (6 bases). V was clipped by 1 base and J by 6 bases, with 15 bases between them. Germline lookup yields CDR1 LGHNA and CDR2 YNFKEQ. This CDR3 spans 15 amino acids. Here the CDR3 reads CASSQVVGGRDGYTF. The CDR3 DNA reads TGTGCCAGCAGCCAAGTGGTAGGGGGGAGGGATGGCTACACCTTC.

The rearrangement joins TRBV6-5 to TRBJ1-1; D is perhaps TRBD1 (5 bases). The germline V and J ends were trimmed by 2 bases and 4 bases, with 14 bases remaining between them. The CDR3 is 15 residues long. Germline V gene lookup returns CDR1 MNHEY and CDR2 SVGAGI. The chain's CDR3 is CASSYSPGGGTEAFF. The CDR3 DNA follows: TGTGCCAGCAGTTACAGCCCGGGGGGGGGCACTGAAGCTTTCTTT.

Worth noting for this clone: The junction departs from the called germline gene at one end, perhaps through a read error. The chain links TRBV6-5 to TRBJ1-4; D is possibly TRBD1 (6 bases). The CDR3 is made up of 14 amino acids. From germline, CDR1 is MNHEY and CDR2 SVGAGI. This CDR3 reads CASRGAVANEKLFF. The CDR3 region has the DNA TGTGCCAGCAGGGGGGCGGTGGCTAACGAAAAACTGTTTTTT.

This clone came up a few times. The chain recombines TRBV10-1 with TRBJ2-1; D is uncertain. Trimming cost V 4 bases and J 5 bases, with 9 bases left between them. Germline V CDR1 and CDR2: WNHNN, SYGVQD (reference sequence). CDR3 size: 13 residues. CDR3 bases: TGCGCCAGCAGTGGCCCTAGTGACAATGAGCAGTTCTTC. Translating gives CASSGPSDNEQFF.

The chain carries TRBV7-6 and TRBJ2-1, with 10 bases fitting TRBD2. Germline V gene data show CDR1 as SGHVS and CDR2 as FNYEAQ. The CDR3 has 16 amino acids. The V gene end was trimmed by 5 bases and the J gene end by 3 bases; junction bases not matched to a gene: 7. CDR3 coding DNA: TGTGCCAGCAGCGGCCTAGCGGGAGATGGCTACAATGAGCAGTTCTTC. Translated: CASSGLAGDGYNEQFF.